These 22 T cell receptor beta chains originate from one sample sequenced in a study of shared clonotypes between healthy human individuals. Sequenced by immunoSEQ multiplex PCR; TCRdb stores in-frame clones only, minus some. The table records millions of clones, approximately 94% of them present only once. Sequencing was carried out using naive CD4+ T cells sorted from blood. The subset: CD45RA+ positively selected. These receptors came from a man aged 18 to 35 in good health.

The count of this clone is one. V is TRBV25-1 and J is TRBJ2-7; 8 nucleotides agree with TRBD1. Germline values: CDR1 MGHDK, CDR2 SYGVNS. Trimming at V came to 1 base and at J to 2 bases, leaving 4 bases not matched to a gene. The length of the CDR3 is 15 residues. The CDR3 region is CASSESDRATYEQYF. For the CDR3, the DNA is TGTGCCAGCAGTGAATCGGACAGGGCTACCTACGAGCAGTACTTC.

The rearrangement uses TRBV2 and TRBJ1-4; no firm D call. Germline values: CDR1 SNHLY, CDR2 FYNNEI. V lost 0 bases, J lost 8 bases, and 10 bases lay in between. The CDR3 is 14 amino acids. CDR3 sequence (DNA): TGTGCCAGCAGTGAAGCGCTTCAAGGGGAAAAACTGTTTTTT. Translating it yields CASSEALQGEKLFF.

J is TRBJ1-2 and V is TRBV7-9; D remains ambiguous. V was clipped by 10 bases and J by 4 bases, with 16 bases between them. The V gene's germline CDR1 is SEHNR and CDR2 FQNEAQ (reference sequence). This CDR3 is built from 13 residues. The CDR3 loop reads CATLRMMGYGYTF. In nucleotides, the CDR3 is TGTGCCACCCTCCGGATGATGGGCTATGGCTACACCTTC.

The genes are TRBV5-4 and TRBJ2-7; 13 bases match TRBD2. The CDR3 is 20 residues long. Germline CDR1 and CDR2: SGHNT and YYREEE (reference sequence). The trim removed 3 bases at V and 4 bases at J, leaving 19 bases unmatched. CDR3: CASSSLSPGLAGKSPYEQYF. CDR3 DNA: TGTGCCAGCAGCTCCCTCTCCCCGGGACTAGCGGGAAAAAGCCCTTACGAGCAGTACTTC.

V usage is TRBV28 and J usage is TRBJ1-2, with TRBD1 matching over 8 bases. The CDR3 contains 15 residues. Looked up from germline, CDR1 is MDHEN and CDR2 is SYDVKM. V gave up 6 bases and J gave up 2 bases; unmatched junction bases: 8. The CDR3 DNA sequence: TGTGCCAGCAGACAAGGACAGGGTGAGAACTATGGCTACACCTTC. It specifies CASRQGQGENYGYTF.

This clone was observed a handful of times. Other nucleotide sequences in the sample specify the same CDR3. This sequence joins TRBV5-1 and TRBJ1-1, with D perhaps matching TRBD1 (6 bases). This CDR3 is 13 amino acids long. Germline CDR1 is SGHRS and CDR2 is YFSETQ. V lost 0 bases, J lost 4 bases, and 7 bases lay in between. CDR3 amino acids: CASSLDRATEAFF. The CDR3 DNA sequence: TGCGCCAGCAGCTTGGACAGGGCCACTGAAGCTTTCTTT.

DNA of the CDR3: TGTGCCAGCAGTAGTTTCCCCTACGAGCAGTACTTC. Encoded protein: CASSSFPYEQYF. The chain carries TRBV25-1 and TRBJ2-7; no definite D call. The CDR3 is 12 amino acids. Germline V CDR1 and CDR2: MGHDK, SYGVNS. Trimming stripped 5 bases from V and 2 bases from J, with 7 bases between.

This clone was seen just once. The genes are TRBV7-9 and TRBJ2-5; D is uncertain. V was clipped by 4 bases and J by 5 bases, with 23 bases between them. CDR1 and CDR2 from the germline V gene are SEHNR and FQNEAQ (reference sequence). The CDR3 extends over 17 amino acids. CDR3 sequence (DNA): TGTGCCAGCAGCTCCGTTACCGGGTCTAGAGTGAGGGAGACCCAGTACTTC. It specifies CASSSVTGSRVRETQYF. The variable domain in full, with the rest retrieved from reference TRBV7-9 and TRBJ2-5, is DTGVSQNPRHKITKRGQNVTFRCDPISEHNRLYWYRQTLGQGPEFLTYFQNEAQLEKSRLLSDRFSAERPKGSFSTLEIQRTEQGDSAMYLCASSSVTGSRVRETQYFGPGTRLLVL.

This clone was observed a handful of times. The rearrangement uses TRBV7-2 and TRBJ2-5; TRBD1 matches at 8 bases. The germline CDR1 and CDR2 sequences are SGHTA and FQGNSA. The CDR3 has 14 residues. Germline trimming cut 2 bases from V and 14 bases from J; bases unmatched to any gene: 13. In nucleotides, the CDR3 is TGTGCCAGCAGCTTAAGCCCCACGGACAGGGCATTTTACTTC. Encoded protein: CASSLSPTDRAFYF.

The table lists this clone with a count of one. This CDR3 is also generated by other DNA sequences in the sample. CDR3 coding DNA: TGTGCCAGCAGTTTAGGGACTAGCAATCAGCCCCAGCATTTT. Translated, it gives CASSLGTSNQPQHF. The rearrangement joins TRBV27 to TRBJ1-5; a weak D match, TRBD1 (5 bases). Germline CDR1 is MNHEY and CDR2 is SMNVEV (reference sequence). The CDR3 is 14 amino acids. With 2 bases removed from V and 0 bases from J, the gap between germline ends came to 5 bases.

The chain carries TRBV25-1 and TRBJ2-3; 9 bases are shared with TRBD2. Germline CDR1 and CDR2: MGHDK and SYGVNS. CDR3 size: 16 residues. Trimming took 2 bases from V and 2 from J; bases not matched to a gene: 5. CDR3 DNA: TGTGCCAGCAGTGAAAGGGCTAGCGGGAACACAGATACGCAGTATTTT. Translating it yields CASSERASGNTDTQYF.

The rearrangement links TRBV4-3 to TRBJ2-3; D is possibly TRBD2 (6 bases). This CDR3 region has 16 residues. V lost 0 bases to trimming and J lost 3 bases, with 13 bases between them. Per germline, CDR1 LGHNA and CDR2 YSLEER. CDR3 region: CASSQDPKRVTDTQYF. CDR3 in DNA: TGCGCCAGCAGCCAAGATCCGAAGCGGGTTACAGATACGCAGTATTTT.

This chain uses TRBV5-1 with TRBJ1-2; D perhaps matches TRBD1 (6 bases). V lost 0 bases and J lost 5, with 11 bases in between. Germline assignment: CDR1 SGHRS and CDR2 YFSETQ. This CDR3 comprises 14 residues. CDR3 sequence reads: CASSLDLGGYGYTF. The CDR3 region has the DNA TGCGCCAGCAGCTTGGATCTAGGGGGTTATGGCTACACCTTC. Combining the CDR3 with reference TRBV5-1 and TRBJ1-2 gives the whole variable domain KAGVTQTPRYLIKTRGQQVTLSCSPISGHRSVSWYQQTPGQGLQFLFEYFSETQRNKGNFPGRFSGRQFSNSRSEMNVSTLELGDSALYLCASSLDLGGYGYTFGSGTRLTVV.

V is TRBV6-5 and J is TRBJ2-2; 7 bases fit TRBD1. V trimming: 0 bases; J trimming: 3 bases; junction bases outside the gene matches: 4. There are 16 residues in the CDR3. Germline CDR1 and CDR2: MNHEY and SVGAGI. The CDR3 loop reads CASSYSRGRDTGELFF. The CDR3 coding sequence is TGTGCCAGCAGTTACTCGAGGGGGCGAGACACCGGGGAGCTGTTTTTT.

In DNA form, the CDR3 reads TGCGCCAGCAGCGGCAGGGGGCGTATTAATGAGCAGTTCTTC. Amino acids: CASSGRGRINEQFF. The J gene is TRBJ2-1, the V gene TRBV5-1; 8 nucleotides align to TRBD1. The germline gives CDR1 SGHRS, CDR2 YFSETQ. This CDR3 is 14 amino acids long. After removal of 4 bases from V and 7 bases from J, the junction contained 7 bases not matched to a gene.

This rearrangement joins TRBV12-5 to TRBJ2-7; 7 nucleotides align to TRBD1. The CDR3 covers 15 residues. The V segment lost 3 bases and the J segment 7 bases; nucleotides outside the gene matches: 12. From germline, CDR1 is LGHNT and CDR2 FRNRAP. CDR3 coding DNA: TGTGCTAGTGGTTTACTGACAGGGAGCATCGGGGAGCAGTACTTC. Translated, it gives CASGLLTGSIGEQYF.

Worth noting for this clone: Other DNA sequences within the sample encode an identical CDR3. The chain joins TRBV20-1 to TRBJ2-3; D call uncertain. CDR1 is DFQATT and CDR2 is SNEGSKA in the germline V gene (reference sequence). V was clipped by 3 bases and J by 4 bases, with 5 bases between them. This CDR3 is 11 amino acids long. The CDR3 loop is CSASLADTQYF. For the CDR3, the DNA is TGCAGTGCTAGTTTAGCAGATACGCAGTATTTT.

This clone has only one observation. The CDR3 nucleotides are TGTGCCAGCAGTGACGGCCCGCGAGACAATGAGCAGTTCTTC. It specifies CASSDGPRDNEQFF. The chain joins TRBV2 to TRBJ2-1; no reliable D call. The V gene's germline CDR1 is SNHLY and CDR2 FYNNEI. The germline V and J ends were trimmed by 3 bases and 5 bases, with 11 bases remaining between them. CDR3 length: 14 amino acids.

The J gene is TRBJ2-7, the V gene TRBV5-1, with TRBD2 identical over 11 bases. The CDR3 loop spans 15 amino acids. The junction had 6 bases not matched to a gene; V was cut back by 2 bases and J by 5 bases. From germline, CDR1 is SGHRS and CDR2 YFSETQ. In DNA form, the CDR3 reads TGCGCCAGCAGCTTACTAGCGGGGGAAACGAACGAGCAGTACTTC. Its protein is CASSLLAGETNEQYF. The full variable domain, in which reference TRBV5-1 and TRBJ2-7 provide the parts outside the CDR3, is KAGVTQTPRYLIKTRGQQVTLSCSPISGHRSVSWYQQTPGQGLQFLFEYFSETQRNKGNFPGRFSGRQFSNSRSEMNVSTLELGDSALYLCASSLLAGETNEQYFGPGTRLTVT.

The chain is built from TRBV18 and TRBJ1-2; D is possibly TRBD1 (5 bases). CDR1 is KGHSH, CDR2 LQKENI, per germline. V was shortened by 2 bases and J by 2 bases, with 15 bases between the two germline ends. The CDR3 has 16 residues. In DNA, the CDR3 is TGTGCCAGCTCACCAGGGAAGCAGGGCGAGAACTATGGCTACACCTTC. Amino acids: CASSPGKQGENYGYTF.

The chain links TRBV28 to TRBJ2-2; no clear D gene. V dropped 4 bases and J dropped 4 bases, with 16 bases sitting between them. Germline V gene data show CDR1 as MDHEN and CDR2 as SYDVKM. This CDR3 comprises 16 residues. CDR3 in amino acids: CASSSPTTRSTGELFF. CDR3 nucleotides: TGTGCCAGCAGTTCCCCTACGACGAGGAGCACCGGGGAGCTGTTTTTT.

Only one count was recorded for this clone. The CDR3 loop reads CASSLSRELSPLHF. The CDR3 nucleotides read TGCGCCAGCAGCTTGTCCAGGGAACTGTCACCCCTCCACTTT. This chain links TRBV5-1 with TRBJ1-6; weak D call: TRBD1 (5 bases). This CDR3 has 14 residues. CDR1 is SGHRS and CDR2 is YFSETQ in the germline V gene. V was cut by 1 base and J by 10 bases, with 12 bases left in between.